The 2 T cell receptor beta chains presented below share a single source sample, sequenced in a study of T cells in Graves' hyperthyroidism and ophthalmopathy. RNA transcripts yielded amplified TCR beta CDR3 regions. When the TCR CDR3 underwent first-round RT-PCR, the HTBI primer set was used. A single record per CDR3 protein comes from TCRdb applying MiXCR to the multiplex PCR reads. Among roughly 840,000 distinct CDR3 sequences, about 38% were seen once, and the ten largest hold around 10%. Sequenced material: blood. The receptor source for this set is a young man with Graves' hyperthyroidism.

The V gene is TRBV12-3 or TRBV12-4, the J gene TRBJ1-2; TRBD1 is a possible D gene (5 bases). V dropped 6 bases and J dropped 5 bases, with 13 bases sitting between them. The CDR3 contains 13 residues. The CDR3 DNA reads TGTGCCAGCAGCCATGCTGAGGGGTATGGCTACACCTTC. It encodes CASSHAEGYGYTF.

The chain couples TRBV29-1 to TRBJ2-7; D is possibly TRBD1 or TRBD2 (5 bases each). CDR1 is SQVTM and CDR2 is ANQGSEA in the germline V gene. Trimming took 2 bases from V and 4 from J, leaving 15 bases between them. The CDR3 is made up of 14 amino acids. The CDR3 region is CSVELDGTEYEQYF. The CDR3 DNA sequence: TGCAGCGTTGAACTTGACGGGACGGAGTACGAGCAGTACTTC.